This entry lists 5 T cell receptor beta chains sequenced from one sample in a study of cytomegalovirus exposure and HLA in healthy donors. Vbeta (60) and Jbeta (13) primers were used in the PCR. Sequencing was performed with immunoSEQ multiplex PCR; in TCRdb, only in-frame clones are kept and a portion is missing. The sample lists under 130,000 clones, 13% to 15% occurring once. Material for sequencing was PBMCs. The receptors come from a female donor in good health and CMV-seronegative.

The chain couples TRBV2 to TRBJ2-4; 9 positions agree with TRBD2. V shed 6 bases and J 9 bases; nucleotides not matched to a gene: 12. This CDR3 is built from 15 residues. Germline CDR1 is SNHLY and CDR2 is FYNNEI. For the CDR3, the DNA is TGTGCCAGCAGGTGGGGTAGCGGGAGAGCTTTCATTCAGTACTTC. Its protein is CASRWGSGRAFIQYF.

This clone was seen more than once but under ten times. The chain employs TRBV6-1 and TRBJ2-1; 9 bases are shared with TRBD1. V was pared by 3 bases and J by 10 bases, with 4 bases of the junction left unmatched. The CDR3 is made up of 13 amino acids. Germline V gene data show CDR1 as MNHNS and CDR2 as SASEGT. The CDR3: CASSEGGQGEQFF. CDR3 in DNA: TGTGCCAGCAGTGAGGGGGGACAGGGCGAGCAGTTCTTC.

The V call is TRBV28, the J call TRBJ2-7; TRBD1 is a possible D gene (7 bases). Germline lookup yields CDR1 MDHEN and CDR2 SYDVKM. The CDR3 runs 17 residues. The germline V and J ends were trimmed by 4 bases and 7 bases, with 26 bases remaining between them. The CDR3 spells CASSSRDSRARRGEQYF. Here the CDR3 DNA reads TGTGCCAGCAGTTCTAGGGACAGTCGAGCAAGACGGGGGGAGCAGTACTTC. The variable domain in full, with the rest retrieved from reference TRBV28 and TRBJ2-7, is DVKVTQSSRYLVKRTGEKVFLECVQDMDHENMFWYRQDPGLGLRLIYFSYDVKMKEKGDIPEGYSVSREKKERFSLILESASTNQTSMYLCASSSRDSRARRGEQYFGPGTRLTVT.

This clone has just a few counts. The chain recombines TRBV7-2 with TRBJ2-7; D might be TRBD1 (6 bases). Germline CDR1 and CDR2: SGHTA and FQGNSA. This CDR3 is built from 13 residues. V lost 3 bases, J lost 5 bases, and 11 bases lay in between. CDR3 DNA sequence: TGTGCCAGCAGCTTGGGACCAGGGGACGAGCAGTACTTC. Protein product: CASSLGPGDEQYF. Complete variable domain (other parts from reference TRBV7-2 and TRBJ2-7): GAGVSQSPSNKVTEKGKDVELRCDPISGHTALYWYRQSLGQGLEFLIYFQGNSAPDKSGLPSDRFSAERTGGSVSTLTIQRTQQEDSAVYLCASSLGPGDEQYFGPGTRLTVT.

This clone showed up just a few times. The chain carries TRBV28 and TRBJ2-7; 11 bases map to TRBD2. The CDR3 sequence is 15 residues long. Germline CDR1 reads MDHEN; CDR2 reads SYDVKM. Losses at the gene ends were 6 bases for V and 1 base for J; bases not matched to a gene: 5. This CDR3 is CASRIAGGLSYEQYF. The DNA for the CDR3 is TGTGCCAGCAGAATAGCGGGAGGGCTGTCCTACGAGCAGTACTTC.